Below are 30 T cell receptor beta chains sequenced from a single sample in a study of control samples from healthy donors and cancer patients. The repertoire was sequenced with immunoSEQ multiplex PCR; TCRdb's copy has only in-frame clones and lacks some. The data hold over 100,000 clones, with about nine tenths observed a single time. Sequencing input: blood. Receptors originate from a woman between 50 and 59 years old in good health.

The table lists this clone with a few counts. The chain has TRBV3-1 (or the pseudogene TRBV3-2) and TRBJ1-1; D gene ambiguous. The CDR3 sequence is 14 residues long. Trimming stripped 0 bases from V and 0 bases from J, with 5 bases between. Germline-derived CDR1 and CDR2 are LGHDT and YNNKEL (reference sequence). The CDR3 spells CASSQDPVNTEAFF. The CDR3 region has the DNA TGTGCCAGCAGCCAAGATCCAGTGAACACTGAAGCTTTCTTT.

J is TRBJ1-1 and V is TRBV7-9; no clear D gene. The CDR3 is 13 residues long. The germline V and J ends were trimmed by 2 bases and 6 bases, with 10 bases remaining between them. CDR1 and CDR2 (germline): SEHNR, FQNEAQ (reference sequence). As DNA, the CDR3 is TGTGCCAGCAGCTTAACCCAGTGGGCTGAAGCTTTCTTT. It codes for CASSLTQWAEAFF.

The chain uses TRBV28 and TRBJ2-1, with D perhaps TRBD1 or TRBD2 (6 bases each). CDR3 length: 15 amino acids. Germline CDR1 MDHEN, CDR2 SYDVKM. The germline V and J ends were trimmed by 5 bases and 0 bases, with 11 bases remaining between them. The CDR3 DNA sequence: TGTGCCAGCAGTGGGGGGCGACTCTCCTACAATGAGCAGTTCTTC. Translating gives CASSGGRLSYNEQFF.

Note on this clone: Its ends do not fully match the called genes, so a read error is possible. The rearrangement joins TRBV30 to TRBJ1-1; maybe TRBD1 (5 bases). The CDR3 spans 13 residues. In germline, CDR1 is GTSNPN, CDR2 SVGIG (reference sequence). The CDR3 protein is CAGRRGEGTEAFF. The CDR3 DNA is TGTGCCGGGAGGCGGGGGGAAGGAACTGAAGCTTTCTTT.

V gene TRBV15 combines with J gene TRBJ2-7; D not resolved. Germline lookup yields CDR1 LNHNV and CDR2 YYDKDF (reference sequence). Trimming cost V 0 bases and J 1 base, with 4 bases left between them. This CDR3 contains 13 residues. Here the CDR3 DNA reads TGTGCCACCAGCAGAGAGCAGTCCTACGAGCAGTACTTC. Amino acids: CATSREQSYEQYF.

The J gene is TRBJ2-1, the V gene TRBV11-2, with D possibly matching TRBD2 (5 bases). Germline CDR1 reads SGHAT; CDR2 reads FQNNGV. The CDR3 loop spans 13 amino acids. V lost 5 bases, J lost 6 bases, and 11 bases lay in between. The CDR3 loop is CASSLDFLNEQFF. CDR3 DNA: TGTGCCAGCAGCCTGGACTTTCTCAATGAGCAGTTCTTC.

The chain couples TRBV5-1 to TRBJ2-7; 8 bases align to TRBD1. This CDR3 is 13 amino acids long. CDR1 and CDR2 (germline): SGHRS, YFSETQ. Trimming at V came to 4 bases and at J to 5 bases, leaving 5 bases not matched to a gene. The CDR3 DNA follows: TGCGCCAGCAGCAGAGGACAGGGCGACGAGCAGTACTTC. Encoded protein: CASSRGQGDEQYF.

This chain joins TRBV6-2 or TRBV6-3 and TRBJ2-7; TRBD2 matches at 9 bases. V dropped 0 bases and J dropped 2; count of bases not matched to a gene: 8. CDR1 is MNHEY, CDR2 SVGEGT, per germline. This CDR3 has 17 residues. This CDR3 is CASSYSRSSGITYEQYF. For the CDR3, the DNA is TGTGCCAGCAGTTACTCGCGTTCTAGCGGGATTACCTACGAGCAGTACTTC.

Worth noting for this clone: Other DNA sequences in this sample translate to the same CDR3. This chain uses TRBV6-6 with TRBJ1-2; D gene unclear. Germline CDR1 MNHNY, CDR2 SVGAGI (reference sequence). Trimming took off 0 bases at V and 1 base at J, with 3 bases between the two ends. The CDR3 contains 13 residues. The CDR3: CASSYSSNYGYTF. In DNA, the CDR3 is TGTGCCAGCAGTTACTCGAGTAACTATGGCTACACCTTC.

This clone was detected once. The rearrangement uses TRBV10-3 and TRBJ2-3; possible D gene TRBD2, 6 bases. Trimming took off 0 bases at V and 4 bases at J, with 11 bases between the two ends. The CDR3 loop spans 15 amino acids. Germline CDR1 and CDR2: ENHRY and SYGVKD. The CDR3 reads CAISESGGEADTQYF. CDR3 in DNA: TGTGCCATCAGTGAGTCGGGTGGGGAGGCAGATACGCAGTATTTT.

The chain has TRBV28 and TRBJ1-6; D unclear. Per the germline V gene, CDR1 is MDHEN and CDR2 is SYDVKM. This CDR3 is built from 16 residues. Deletions cut 5 bases from V and 4 bases from J, with 15 bases between. This chain's CDR3 is CASSPAGGNYNSPLHF. CDR3 bases: TGTGCCAGCAGTCCCGCGGGAGGGAATTATAATTCACCCCTCCACTTT.

The gene calls are TRBV12-5 and TRBJ1-6; D call uncertain. The CDR3 runs to 13 residues. Looked up from germline, CDR1 is LGHNT and CDR2 is FRNRAP. Trimming removed 3 bases from V and 7 bases from J, with 7 bases in between. For the CDR3, the DNA is TGTGCTAGTGGTTTTGAATCCAATTCACCCCTCCACTTT. It encodes CASGFESNSPLHF.

V is TRBV29-1 and J is TRBJ1-1, with D uncertain. This CDR3 has 11 residues. Trimming removed 5 bases at V and 7 bases at J, with 11 bases between. Germline CDR1 is SQVTM and CDR2 is ANQGSEA. The chain's CDR3 is CSVTRRGEAFF. The CDR3 DNA reads TGCAGCGTTACCAGGCGGGGTGAAGCTTTCTTT.

This clone was counted a single time. This chain uses TRBV6-1 with TRBJ2-7; no clear D gene. The CDR3 contains 15 residues. Trimming took off 1 base at V and 3 bases at J, with 13 bases between the two ends. CDR1 and CDR2 from the germline V gene are MNHNS and SASEGT. CDR3 amino acids: CASSEGFAGNYEQYF. The DNA for the CDR3 is TGTGCCAGCAGTGAAGGTTTCGCAGGAAACTACGAGCAGTACTTC.

The sample holds a few counts of this clone. This rearrangement joins TRBV10-2 to TRBJ1-3, with no clear D. Germline loops: CDR1 WSHSY, CDR2 SAAADI. CDR3 length: 15 residues. V lost 2 bases and J 0 bases, leaving 8 bases between the germline ends. The CDR3 bases are TGCGCCAGCAGTGAGACACCCCGCTCTGGAAACACCATATATTTT. Encoded protein: CASSETPRSGNTIYF.

The J gene is TRBJ1-5, the V gene TRBV12-3 or TRBV12-4; possibly TRBD1 for D (6 bases). CDR3 length equals 12 residues. Trimming removed 3 bases from V and 9 bases from J, with 9 bases in between. Here the CDR3 reads CASSFQGGPQHF. CDR3 nucleotide sequence: TGTGCCAGCAGTTTCCAAGGGGGGCCCCAGCATTTT.

The genes are TRBV3-1 (or the pseudogene TRBV3-2) and TRBJ1-1; D is uncertain. The CDR3 has 14 amino acids. V lost 3 bases and J 4 bases, leaving 12 bases between the germline ends. CDR1 is LGHDT and CDR2 is YNNKEL in the germline V gene (reference sequence). DNA for the CDR3: TGTGCCAGCAGCCAGGGCCACGTGGGCACTGAAGCTTTCTTT. Protein product: CASSQGHVGTEAFF.

This clone has only one observation. CDR3 nucleotide sequence: TGTGCCAGCAGCGCAACTAGCGGGAGGACCGGGGAGCTGTTTTTT. Translated, it gives CASSATSGRTGELFF. This chain uses TRBV9 with TRBJ2-2, with TRBD2 matching over 12 bases. The junction had 2 bases not matched to a gene; V was cut back by 3 bases and J by 5 bases. Germline CDR1 is SGDLS and CDR2 is YYNGEE. This CDR3 has 15 amino acids. Combining the CDR3 with reference TRBV9 and TRBJ2-2 gives the whole variable domain DSGVTQTPKHLITATGQRVTLRCSPRSGDLSVYWYQQSLDQGLQFLIQYYNGEERAKGNILERFSAQQFPDLHSELNLSSLELGDSALYFCASSATSGRTGELFFGEGSRLTVL.

The V and J genes are TRBV6-5 and TRBJ2-7, with D possibly TRBD2 on 6 matching bases. The CDR3 has 13 amino acids. Germline CDR1 is MNHEY and CDR2 is SVGAGI. Trimming pared 6 bases from V and 4 bases from J, leaving 13 bases between. Written as DNA, the CDR3 is TGTGCCAGCAGCTTCGGGACTGTATACGAGCAGTACTTC. The encoded protein is CASSFGTVYEQYF.

The chain couples TRBV28 to TRBJ2-7; D not resolved. Between the trimmed V and J ends, which lost 3 bases and 6 bases, there was a span of 12 bases. Germline loops: CDR1 MDHEN, CDR2 SYDVKM. The CDR3 is 13 residues long. CDR3: CASSFSFTPEQYF. The DNA of the CDR3 is TGTGCCAGCAGTTTTTCCTTCACTCCCGAGCAGTACTTC. Full variable domain (remainder filled in from reference TRBV28 and TRBJ2-7): DVKVTQSSRYLVKRTGEKVFLECVQDMDHENMFWYRQDPGLGLRLIYFSYDVKMKEKGDIPEGYSVSREKKERFSLILESASTNQTSMYLCASSFSFTPEQYFGPGTRLTVT.

The DNA for the CDR3 is TGTGCCAGCAGCTTAGAAGCGGGATTCTACAATGAGCAGTTCTTC. Protein: CASSLEAGFYNEQFF. The chain has TRBV11-3 and TRBJ2-1; 7 positions agree with TRBD2. There are 15 residues in the CDR3. The V and J ends lost 0 bases and 3 bases, in that order; junction bases with no gene match: 2. Germline CDR1 SGHNT, CDR2 YENEEA.

This clone came up a few times. The rearrangement uses TRBV25-1 and TRBJ1-2; 8 positions match TRBD1. Germline lookup yields CDR1 MGHDK and CDR2 SYGVNS. Unmatched junction bases numbered 13, after V lost 2 bases and J lost 5 bases. The CDR3 has 17 residues. The chain's CDR3 is CASSERTGSGISYGYTF. The CDR3 DNA follows: TGTGCCAGCAGTGAAAGGACAGGGTCGGGGATATCGTATGGCTACACCTTC.

This rearrangement joins TRBV11-2 to TRBJ2-7; D uncertain. Trimming pared 1 base from V and 4 bases from J, leaving 5 bases between. The germline gives CDR1 SGHAT, CDR2 FQNNGV. The CDR3 consists of 12 residues. The CDR3 reads CASSLVQYEQYF. In DNA, the CDR3 is TGTGCCAGCAGCTTAGTACAGTACGAGCAGTACTTC.

The V and J genes are TRBV15 and TRBJ1-1, with 7 bases that match TRBD1. This CDR3 is built from 14 residues. Trimming removed 0 bases from V and 4 bases from J; junction bases left unmatched: 2. Germline lookup yields CDR1 LNHNV and CDR2 YYDKDF (reference sequence). CDR3 DNA sequence: TGTGCCACCAGCAGAGAGGCAGGGGGCACTGAAGCTTTCTTT. It specifies CATSREAGGTEAFF.

The rearrangement links TRBV12-5 to TRBJ1-2, with 9 bases that match TRBD1. CDR3 size: 17 residues. Germline values: CDR1 LGHNT, CDR2 FRNRAP. The V segment lost 2 bases and the J segment 7 bases; nucleotides outside the gene matches: 14. In DNA, the CDR3 is TGTGCTAGTGGTTTGATTTTGGGACAGGGAGTCACCTCTGGCTACACCTTC. Protein sequence: CASGLILGQGVTSGYTF. Full variable domain (remainder filled in from reference TRBV12-5 and TRBJ1-2): DARVTQTPRHKVTEMGQEVTMRCQPILGHNTVFWYRQTMMQGLELLAYFRNRAPLDDSGMPKDRFSAEMPDATLATLKIQPSEPRDSAVYFCASGLILGQGVTSGYTFGSGTRLTVV.

The chain couples TRBV11-1 to TRBJ2-7; D is undetermined. Germline loops: CDR1 SGHAT, CDR2 FQDESV (reference sequence). Deletions cut 0 bases from V and 1 base from J, with 10 bases between. The CDR3 has 15 residues. CDR3 sequence reads: CASSLAPGASYEQYF. CDR3 DNA: TGTGCCAGCAGCTTAGCCCCGGGTGCGTCCTACGAGCAGTACTTC.

V and J are TRBV28 and TRBJ2-3; 12 nucleotides align to TRBD2. With V trimmed by 4 bases and J by 7 bases, 12 bases remained unmatched. The CDR3 runs 17 residues. The germline CDR1 and CDR2 sequences are MDHEN and SYDVKM. The DNA for the CDR3 is TGTGCCAGCAGTTCGAGGACTAGCGGGACCCAATTGCATACGCAGTATTTT. Its translation is CASSSRTSGTQLHTQYF.

The chain combines TRBV27 with TRBJ1-1, with D perhaps TRBD1 (5 bases). Trimming pared 6 bases from V and 8 bases from J, leaving 10 bases between. There are 11 residues in the CDR3. Germline V gives CDR1 MNHEY, CDR2 SMNVEV (reference sequence). Here the CDR3 DNA reads TGTGCCAGCAGCGCCGGGGGGGAAGCTTTCTTT. This encodes CASSAGGEAFF.

V and J are TRBV27 and TRBJ2-5, with a tentative D call TRBD1 (5 bases). The germline V gene encodes CDR1 MNHEY and CDR2 SMNVEV (reference sequence). V dropped 2 bases and J dropped 7 bases, with 14 bases sitting between them. The length of the CDR3 is 14 residues. CDR3 residues: CASSLGATVGTQYF. The CDR3 bases are TGTGCCAGCAGTTTAGGGGCAACTGTGGGGACCCAGTACTTC.

The J gene is TRBJ1-4, the V gene TRBV19; D is perhaps TRBD1 (6 bases). Trimming took 6 bases from V and 5 from J, leaving 16 bases between them. Germline V gene lookup returns CDR1 LNHDA and CDR2 SQIVND (reference sequence). There are 15 residues in the CDR3. CDR3 amino acids: CASRTPGRGNEKLFF. The CDR3 nucleotides are TGTGCCAGTAGGACCCCCGGCAGGGGAAATGAAAAACTGTTTTTT. The variable domain in full, completed from reference TRBV19 and TRBJ1-4, reads DGGITQSPKYLFRKEGQNVTLSCEQNLNHDAMYWYRQDPGQGLRLIYYSQIVNDFQKGDIAEGYSVSREKKESFPLTVTSAQKNPTAFYLCASRTPGRGNEKLFFGSGTQLSVL.